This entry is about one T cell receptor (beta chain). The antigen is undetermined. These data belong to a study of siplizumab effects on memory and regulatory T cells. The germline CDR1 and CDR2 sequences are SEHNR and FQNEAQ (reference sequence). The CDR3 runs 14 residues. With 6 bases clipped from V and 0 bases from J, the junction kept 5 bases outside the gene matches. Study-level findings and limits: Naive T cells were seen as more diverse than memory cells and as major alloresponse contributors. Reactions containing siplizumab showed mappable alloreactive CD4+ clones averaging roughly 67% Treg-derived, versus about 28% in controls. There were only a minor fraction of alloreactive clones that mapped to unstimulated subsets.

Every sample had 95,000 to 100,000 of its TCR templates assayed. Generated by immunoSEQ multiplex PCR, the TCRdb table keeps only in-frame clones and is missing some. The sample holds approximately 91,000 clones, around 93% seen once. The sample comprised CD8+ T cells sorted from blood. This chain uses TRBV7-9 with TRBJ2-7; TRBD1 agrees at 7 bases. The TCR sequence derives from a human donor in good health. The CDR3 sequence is CASSPRTGSYEQYF. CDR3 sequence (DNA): TGTGCCAGCAGTCCTAGGACAGGCTCCTACGAGCAGTACTTC.